These 4 T cell receptor beta chains came from one sample sequenced in a study of T cell repertoires in ileal Crohn's disease. The data were produced by immunoSEQ multiplex PCR, yet TCRdb's version contains in-frame clones alone and is incomplete. Here the sample spans fewer than 6,500 clones, over 65% being singletons. The time point was: proximal margin of the surgical specimen (macroscopically non-inflamed). Specimen: ileal tissue. The receptors were sampled from an adult with Crohn's disease.

This clone was detected only once. Written as DNA, the CDR3 is TGTGCCAGCAGCTTCCTCGGCTACAACACTGAAGCTTTCTTT. Amino acids: CASSFLGYNTEAFF. The rearrangement uses TRBV11-2 and TRBJ1-1, with D unclear. There are 14 residues in the CDR3. Trimming took 3 bases from V and 2 from J, leaving 10 bases between them. Germline CDR1 reads SGHAT; CDR2 reads FQNNGV. The full variable domain, its missing parts supplied by reference TRBV11-2 and TRBJ1-1, is EAGVAQSPRYKIIEKRQSVAFWCNPISGHATLYWYQQILGQGPKLLIQFQNNGVVDDSQLPKDRFSAERLKGVDSTLKIQPAKLEDSAVYLCASSFLGYNTEAFFGQGTRLTVV.

Worth noting for this clone: Other DNA sequences in this sample translate to the same CDR3. The chain couples TRBV6-5 to TRBJ2-2; D not resolved. V shed 6 bases and J shed 4 bases, with 9 bases lying between them. The CDR3 sequence is 13 residues long. Germline V gene sequence: CDR1 MNHEY, CDR2 SVGAGI. CDR3 amino acids: CASSLGSTGELFF. DNA of the CDR3: TGTGCCAGCAGCCTAGGTAGCACCGGGGAGCTGTTTTTT.

J is TRBJ2-1 and V is TRBV9; tentatively, D is TRBD2 (5 bases). In germline, CDR1 is SGDLS, CDR2 YYNGEE. The V and J ends lost 0 bases and 1 base respectively, with 11 bases between them. This CDR3 spans 16 amino acids. DNA of the CDR3: TGTGCCAGCAGCGTAGCTTCGCGGGCATCCTACAATGAGCAGTTCTTC. This sequence encodes CASSVASRASYNEQFF. Filled out from reference TRBV9 and TRBJ2-1, the complete variable domain reads DSGVTQTPKHLITATGQRVTLRCSPRSGDLSVYWYQQSLDQGLQFLIQYYNGEERAKGNILERFSAQQFPDLHSELNLSSLELGDSALYFCASSVASRASYNEQFFGPGTRLTVL.

The chain recombines TRBV29-1 with TRBJ2-7, with D perhaps matching TRBD1 (6 bases). CDR1 and CDR2 (germline): SQVTM, ANQGSEA. The CDR3 sequence is 12 residues long. V was shortened by 7 bases and J by 2 bases, with 12 bases between the two germline ends. Written as DNA, the CDR3 is TGCAGCGCCAGCAGGGGCCCCTACGAGCAGTACTTC. Translation: CSASRGPYEQYF.